A single sample is the source of the 14 T cell receptor beta chains below, sequenced in a study of CD8+CD57+ T cells in acquired aplastic anemia. The TCR beta profiling, which covered VDJ combination and CDR3 sequence, was carried out using genomic DNA as the template. TCRdb reprocessed the reads with MiXCR, giving one entry per CDR3 protein. The data hold around 290,000 distinct CDR3 sequences, with about three fifths observed a single time. It was patients with CD8+CD57+ cell expansion by flow cytometry who were chosen for sequencing. The sample comprised sorted CD4+, CD8+, or CD8+CD57+ T cells (not recorded which) from PBMCs. Receptors originate from a human donor with aplastic anemia.

This clonotype was counted only a few times. The chain is built from TRBV10-3 and TRBJ1-1; 7 bases are a match to TRBD1. The ends lost 3 bases at V and 5 bases at J; junction bases unmatched: 12. The length of the CDR3 is 16 residues. CDR1 is ENHRY, CDR2 SYGVKD, per germline. CDR3 sequence: CAISDFYDRAGTEAFF. Here the CDR3 DNA reads TGTGCCATCAGTGACTTCTACGACAGGGCGGGGACTGAAGCTTTCTTT.

The chain links TRBV20-1 to TRBJ2-7; TRBD1 aligns across 8 bases. V was pared by 5 bases and J by 6 bases, with 3 bases of the junction left unmatched. This CDR3 spans 11 amino acids. Germline V gene lookup returns CDR1 DFQATT and CDR2 SNEGSKA (reference sequence). The CDR3 loop reads CSAGQGREQYF. In nucleotides, the CDR3 is TGCAGTGCTGGACAGGGCCGCGAGCAGTACTTC.

This clonotype was counted only a few times. The V call is TRBV7-8, the J call TRBJ2-7; 7 positions agree with TRBD1. This CDR3 is 15 amino acids long. Germline trimming cut 5 bases from V and 3 bases from J; bases unmatched to any gene: 10. Germline assignment: CDR1 SGHVS and CDR2 FQNEAQ. The CDR3 sequence is CASSLWSRDSYEQYF. Here the CDR3 DNA reads TGTGCCAGCAGCCTGTGGTCCCGGGACAGCTACGAGCAGTACTTC.

The V gene is TRBV5-1, the J gene TRBJ1-6; no reliable D call. The germline CDR1 and CDR2 sequences are SGHRS and YFSETQ. The CDR3 totals 16 residues. Deletions cut 0 bases from V and 7 bases from J, with 14 bases between. The CDR3 here is CASSLAGGLSNSPLHF. DNA of the CDR3: TGCGCCAGCAGCTTGGCCGGCGGGTTAAGCAATTCACCCCTCCACTTT.

The table lists this clonotype with many counts. The genes are TRBV5-6 and TRBJ1-2; no clear D gene. CDR3 length: 14 amino acids. V was trimmed by 0 bases and J by 2 bases, leaving 8 bases between them. Per germline, CDR1 SGHDT and CDR2 YYEEEE. The CDR3 DNA follows: TGTGCCAGCAGCTTGGGGGTCGGAAACTATGGCTACACCTTC. Translating it yields CASSLGVGNYGYTF.

In the case of this clonotype: Its ends do not fully match the called genes, so a read error is possible. This chain connects TRBV15 to TRBJ2-1, with D perhaps matching TRBD2 (6 bases). This CDR3 contains 16 residues. Germline V gene sequence: CDR1 LNHNV, CDR2 YYDKDF (reference sequence). In DNA, the CDR3 is TGTGCCACAAGCAGAGATGGGGACTTGGGTTACAATGAGCAGTTATTT. Translated, it gives CATSRDGDLGYNEQLF.

As regards this clonotype: Because the CDR3's place on the DNA is in doubt, the DNA is left out and the CDR3 is given as listed by TCRdb. The V gene is TRBV7-9, the J gene TRBJ2-5; the table's D call of TRBD1 was not tested on the DNA. 22 amino acids form the CDR3, both terminal residues included. CDR1 is SEHNR and CDR2 is FQNEAQ in the germline V gene (reference sequence). The CDR3 here is CASSLGQAGNQPQHFGDGTQYF.

The genes are TRBV20-1 and TRBJ2-1, with D hard to call. CDR1 is DFQATT and CDR2 is SNEGSKA in the germline V gene (reference sequence). V lost 0 bases and J 12 bases, leaving 9 bases between the germline ends. The CDR3 runs to 11 residues. The CDR3 here is CSARDAPGQFF. CDR3 DNA sequence: TGCAGTGCTAGAGACGCGCCAGGGCAGTTCTTC.

This clonotype was picked up a small number of times. The rearrangement joins TRBV5-6 to TRBJ2-5, with D tentatively TRBD1 (5 bases). The CDR3 runs to 16 residues. Germline V gene lookup returns CDR1 SGHDT and CDR2 YYEEEE. V shed 0 bases and J shed 2 bases, with 14 bases lying between them. The DNA for the CDR3 is TGTGCCAGCAGCTTGGGACAGTTAAATCTACAAGAGACCCAGTACTTC. Its translation is CASSLGQLNLQETQYF. Full variable domain (remainder filled in from reference TRBV5-6 and TRBJ2-5): DAGVTQSPTHLIKTRGQQVTLRCSPKSGHDTVSWYQQALGQGPQFIFQYYEEEERQRGNFPDRFSGHQFPNYSSELNVNALLLGDSALYLCASSLGQLNLQETQYFGPGTRLLVL.

The V and J genes are TRBV5-4 and TRBJ1-1; weak D call: TRBD1 (5 bases). Germline V CDR1 and CDR2: SGHNT, YYREEE (reference sequence). The CDR3 contains 15 residues. The V gene lost 4 bases and the J gene lost 1 base, with 14 bases spanning the gap. The CDR3 spells CASSRSGTKNTEAFF. CDR3 sequence (DNA): TGTGCCAGCAGCCGATCCGGGACTAAGAACACTGAAGCTTTCTTT.

This clonotype was seen only once. The chain couples TRBV7-8 to TRBJ1-6; D unresolved. V was trimmed by 1 base and J by 6 bases, leaving 10 bases between them. The CDR3 has 15 residues. The germline gives CDR1 SGHVS, CDR2 FQNEAQ. Here the CDR3 DNA reads TGTGCCAGCAGCTTAGTAGTGGCAGCTAATTCACCCCTCCACTTT. Translation gives CASSLVVAANSPLHF.

The chain carries TRBV2 and TRBJ2-3, with 8 bases matching TRBD1. CDR3 length: 13 amino acids. Trimming cost V 6 bases and J 4 bases; bases outside gene matches: 3. Germline CDR1 and CDR2: SNHLY and FYNNEI. The CDR3 here is CASRGTGPDTQYF. The CDR3 region has the DNA TGTGCCAGCAGAGGGACAGGCCCAGATACGCAGTATTTT.

This clonotype showed up many times. The J gene is TRBJ2-7, the V gene TRBV6-5; D is unclear. The germline V gene encodes CDR1 MNHEY and CDR2 SVGAGI. The CDR3 totals 15 residues. With 0 bases removed from V and 6 bases from J, the gap between germline ends came to 15 bases. The CDR3 DNA is TGTGCCAGCAGTTACTCGGCAGGATGGAAGGGCGAGCAGTACTTC. Its protein product is CASSYSAGWKGEQYF.

The genes are TRBV4-1 and TRBJ2-1; D could derive from TRBD1 or TRBD2 (5 bases each). In germline, CDR1 is MGHRA, CDR2 YSYEKL. This CDR3 is 12 amino acids long. The V end lost 4 bases, the J end lost 7 bases, and 8 bases lay between the germline ends. CDR3 sequence reads: CASSPEGNEQFF. CDR3 sequence (DNA): TGCGCCAGCAGCCCCGAGGGGAATGAGCAGTTCTTC.